The source of this TCR beta chain is a study of CXCR3-negative and CXCR3-positive naive CD8 T cells. About the research overall: Cumulative TRB read yield was approximately 135 million, averaging about 1.5 +/- 0.3 million per library.

Study observations and caveats: For CXCR3-positive naive cells, TRB CDR3s were more hydrophobic than those of CXCR3-negative naive cells. Within a donor, both naive subsets shared TRBV-TRBJ usage, unlike memory cells.

Triplicate sorts, 250,000 to 350,000 cells apiece, were made for each CD8+ T cell subset. Identification of naive CD8+ T cells rested on CD45RO-CCR7+CD27+CD95- status. Carrying UMI labels, the TRB cDNA libraries were prepared through 5' RACE. Reanalyzing the 5' RACE reads, TCRdb keeps one entry per CDR3 protein, without DNA. The table lists approximately 100,000 distinct CDR3 sequences. There are 15 residues in the CDR3. Germline V CDR1 and CDR2: LGHNT, FRNRAP. Note on this clonotype: The antigen is unknown.

The receptor comes from a human donor in good health. Some clones in this sample may be carry-over from other donors' samples. Sequenced input: naive CXCR3+ CD8+ T cells from blood. Subset reported: CD45RO-CCR7+CD27+CD95- naive CD8+ T cells expressing CXCR3 (TNR3+). The chain is built from TRBV12-5 and TRBJ1-2. CDR3 residues: CASGLVWADFYGYTF.